These 20 T cell receptor beta chains share one sample of origin, sequenced in a study of T cell responses to AZD1222 COVID-19 vaccine. Sequencing was performed with immunoSEQ multiplex PCR; in TCRdb, only in-frame clones are kept and a portion is missing. The sample carries fewer than 150,000 clones, 90% recorded once. The input for sequencing was peripheral blood, taken on day 0 of AZD1222 vaccination. These receptors came from an adult in good health.

The V and J genes are TRBV4-1 and TRBJ1-2; tentative D call: TRBD1 (5 bases). The CDR3 consists of 13 residues. V was pared by 1 base and J by 8 bases, with 11 bases between. CDR1 and CDR2 from the germline V gene are MGHRA and YSYEKL. CDR3 bases: TGCGCCAGCAGCCAAGGCTTTGGGGCCGGCTACACCTTC. It yields the protein CASSQGFGAGYTF.

The chain joins TRBV5-6 to TRBJ1-5; 8 bases are a match to TRBD1. CDR3 length equals 18 residues. The ends lost 5 bases at V and 4 bases at J; junction bases unmatched: 17. CDR1 is SGHDT and CDR2 is YYEEEE in the germline V gene. In nucleotides, the CDR3 is TGTGCCAGCAGTTCGACCGGGACAGGCCCCTTGGGAAATCAGCCCCAGCATTTT. It yields the protein CASSSTGTGPLGNQPQHF.

The V and J genes are TRBV30 and TRBJ2-7; possibly TRBD1 for D (6 bases). The V gene's germline CDR1 is GTSNPN and CDR2 SVGIG (reference sequence). The CDR3 is 13 residues long. V shed 2 bases and J shed 0 bases, with 8 bases lying between them. CDR3 residues: CAWSKGGSYEQYF. The CDR3 bases are TGTGCCTGGAGTAAAGGGGGCTCCTACGAGCAGTACTTC.

The sample holds one count of this clone. This sequence joins TRBV2 and TRBJ2-1; 10 bases line up with TRBD2. Germline CDR1 is SNHLY and CDR2 is FYNNEI. This CDR3 is 15 amino acids long. V lost 4 bases to trimming and J lost 3 bases; unmatched junction nucleotides: 3. Written as DNA, the CDR3 is TGTGCCAGCAGTGCTAGCGGGAGAGTCTACAATGAGCAGTTCTTC. This translates into CASSASGRVYNEQFF. The full variable domain, its missing parts supplied by reference TRBV2 and TRBJ2-1, is EPEVTQTPSHQVTQMGQEVILRCVPISNHLYFYWYRQILGQKVEFLVSFYNNEISEKSEIFDDQFSVERPDGSNFTLKIRSTKLEDSAMYFCASSASGRVYNEQFFGPGTRLTVL.

This chain connects TRBV10-3 to TRBJ1-4; 7 bases fit TRBD1. Germline V CDR1 and CDR2: ENHRY, SYGVKD. V lost 5 bases to trimming and J lost 8 bases; unmatched junction nucleotides: 8. This CDR3 contains 14 residues. The CDR3 region has the DNA TGTGCCATCAGTCCGGCCGGGACAGCAGAAAAACTGTTTTTT. Translation gives CAISPAGTAEKLFF.

V gene TRBV19 combines with J gene TRBJ2-1, with a weak D call TRBD2 (6 bases). From germline, CDR1 is LNHDA and CDR2 SQIVND (reference sequence). CDR3 length equals 16 residues. Trimming stripped 3 bases from V and 5 bases from J, with 17 bases between. The CDR3 sequence is CASSMGGRMGDNEQFF. The CDR3 DNA reads TGTGCCAGTAGTATGGGGGGACGGATGGGAGACAATGAGCAGTTCTTC.

The CDR3 here is CASSLGLRGTGGPSYEQYF. The CDR3 region has the DNA TGTGCCAGCAGCTTAGGCCTTAGGGGGACAGGGGGTCCCTCCTACGAGCAGTACTTC. The V and J genes are TRBV13 and TRBJ2-7; 11 bases fit TRBD1. The junction had 10 bases not matched to a gene; V was cut back by 0 bases and J by 0 bases. The CDR3 sequence is 19 residues long. In germline, CDR1 is PRHDT, CDR2 FYEKMQ (reference sequence). The whole variable domain, remainder taken from reference TRBV13 and TRBJ2-7, is AAGVIQSPRHLIKEKRETATLKCYPIPRHDTVYWYQQGPGQDPQFLISFYEKMQSDKGSIPDRFSAQQFSDYHSELNMSSLELGDSALYFCASSLGLRGTGGPSYEQYFGPGTRLTVT.

This clone was observed once. The chain combines TRBV6-1 with TRBJ1-1, with D hard to call. The CDR3 consists of 13 residues. CDR1 and CDR2 from the germline V gene are MNHNS and SASEGT. Trimming pared 3 bases from V and 4 bases from J, leaving 9 bases between. CDR3 sequence reads: CASSELGSTEAFF. The CDR3 bases are TGTGCCAGCAGTGAGTTGGGGAGCACTGAAGCTTTCTTT.

The CDR3 DNA follows: TGTGCCAGCAGCCTGACGACGGGACAGTTAAGTCCCCTCCACTTT. This gives the protein CASSLTTGQLSPLHF. V is TRBV11-3 and J is TRBJ1-6; 7 nucleotides agree with TRBD1. V lost 5 bases and J lost 13; bases outside the gene matches: 14. This CDR3 spans 15 amino acids. Germline V gene sequence: CDR1 SGHNT, CDR2 YENEEA.

The CDR3 DNA reads TGTGCCACCAGTGCGGCGGGAGGACAGCCCCAGCATTTT. It encodes CATSAAGGQPQHF. The chain links TRBV24-1 to TRBJ1-5; D remains ambiguous. The CDR3 spans 13 residues. Looked up from germline, CDR1 is KGHDR and CDR2 is SFDVKD. The V end lost 5 bases, the J end lost 7 bases, and 11 bases lay between the germline ends.

This sequence joins TRBV30 and TRBJ1-5, with a possible D match to TRBD1 (6 bases). Germline values: CDR1 GTSNPN, CDR2 SVGIG (reference sequence). This CDR3 is built from 20 residues. The V and J ends lost 1 base and 2 bases respectively, with 27 bases between them. The CDR3 reads CAWSEYQGQLGLYGNQPQHF. Written as DNA, the CDR3 is TGTGCCTGGAGTGAATATCAAGGACAGTTGGGGCTCTATGGCAATCAGCCCCAGCATTTT.

This sequence joins TRBV19 and TRBJ2-1; 9 bases line up with TRBD2. V dropped 7 bases and J dropped 7; count of bases not matched to a gene: 8. Germline CDR1 is LNHDA and CDR2 is SQIVND (reference sequence). The CDR3 consists of 14 residues. The CDR3 DNA reads TGTGCCAGTAAGGGCGGGAGGGCCCTTAATGAGCAGTTCTTC. Translated, it gives CASKGGRALNEQFF.

This clone was picked up one time. The chain links TRBV5-4 to TRBJ1-1, with 9 bases identical to TRBD1. CDR3 length equals 16 residues. The J segment lost 4 bases and the V segment lost 2 bases, leaving 9 bases of the junction unmatched. CDR1 is SGHNT and CDR2 is YYREEE in the germline V gene (reference sequence). This CDR3 is CASSFYRDRAGTEAFF. DNA for the CDR3: TGTGCCAGCAGCTTTTACCGGGACAGGGCGGGCACTGAAGCTTTCTTT.

The count of this clone is one. V and J are TRBV30 and TRBJ2-7; TRBD1 is a possible D gene (6 bases). The CDR3 length is 12 residues. V lost 3 bases and J lost 7, with 13 bases in between. CDR1 and CDR2 from the germline V gene are GTSNPN and SVGIG (reference sequence). The CDR3 sequence is CAWRDTGLEQYF. The DNA of the CDR3 is TGTGCCTGGAGGGATACAGGGTTAGAGCAGTACTTC.

J is TRBJ2-2 and V is TRBV4-2, with 8 bases matching TRBD2. The CDR3 is 17 amino acids. Germline V gene sequence: CDR1 LGHNA, CDR2 YNFKEQ. V lost 0 bases to trimming and J lost 6 bases; unmatched junction nucleotides: 9. The CDR3 coding sequence is TGTGCCAGCAGCCAAGATAAGACGGGAGGGCCATCCGGGGAGCTGTTTTTT. Translation: CASSQDKTGGPSGELFF.

This chain links TRBV12-5 with TRBJ1-3, with 8 bases fitting TRBD1. J gave up 3 bases and V 8 bases, and 9 bases lay outside the gene matches. Per germline, CDR1 LGHNT and CDR2 FRNRAP. This CDR3 is 15 amino acids long. Here the CDR3 reads CASTAGGRVGNTIYF. DNA of the CDR3: TGTGCTAGTACGGCAGGGGGCCGTGTTGGAAACACCATATATTTT. Full variable domain (missing parts from reference TRBV12-5 and TRBJ1-3): DARVTQTPRHKVTEMGQEVTMRCQPILGHNTVFWYRQTMMQGLELLAYFRNRAPLDDSGMPKDRFSAEMPDATLATLKIQPSEPRDSAVYFCASTAGGRVGNTIYFGEGSWLTVV.

This chain uses TRBV6-5 with TRBJ2-5; TRBD1 agrees at 7 bases. V dropped 5 bases and J dropped 4; count of bases not matched to a gene: 7. The CDR3 loop spans 14 amino acids. Germline V CDR1 and CDR2: MNHEY, SVGAGI. CDR3 nucleotide sequence: TGTGCCAGCAGTCCGGGACAGAGACTAGAGACCCAGTACTTC. The encoded protein is CASSPGQRLETQYF.

V and J are TRBV5-1 and TRBJ2-5; D is possibly TRBD1 (6 bases). CDR1 is SGHRS, CDR2 YFSETQ, per germline. Trimming cost V 0 bases and J 2 bases, with 8 bases left between them. The CDR3 has 14 residues. Written as DNA, the CDR3 is TGCGCCAGCAGCTTGGACAGGGCGCAAGAGACCCAGTACTTC. Amino acids: CASSLDRAQETQYF.

This chain links TRBV6-5 with TRBJ1-5, with TRBD1 identical over 9 bases. Germline loops: CDR1 MNHEY, CDR2 SVGAGI. This CDR3 spans 12 amino acids. V lost 8 bases to trimming and J lost 4 bases; unmatched junction nucleotides: 0. CDR3 sequence (DNA): TGTGCCAGCGACAGGGGGAATCAGCCCCAGCATTTT. Encoded protein: CASDRGNQPQHF.

CDR3 region: CASSSRWRQGLARYGYTF. CDR3 in DNA: TGTGCCAGCAGCTCGCGGTGGCGGCAGGGCCTCGCCCGATATGGCTACACCTTC. The chain uses TRBV13 and TRBJ1-2, with a weak D call TRBD1 (5 bases). Germline loops: CDR1 PRHDT, CDR2 FYEKMQ (reference sequence). The CDR3 contains 18 residues. V was trimmed by 4 bases and J by 5 bases, leaving 26 bases between them.